This T cell receptor beta chain derives from a study of CD8+ T cells in alopecia areata (dated by TCRdb to between 2017 and 2018). Background for the entire study: The treated patients took part in an open-label pilot trial in which moderate-to-severe alopecia areata was treated with oral tofacitinib at 5 to 10 mg twice daily. Patients stayed on tofacitinib for 6 to 18 months and then had 6 months of follow-up off drug so that delayed response and recurrence could be assessed. Scalp clonality was compared across normal scalp (n=4), patchy alopecia areata scalp (n=8), and alopecia totalis/universalis scalp (n=8). Scalp tissue and sorted CD4+ and CD8+ peripheral blood T cells from patchy and totalis/universalis alopecia areata patients and from healthy controls were covered by human TCRbeta sequencing. The RNA source kit depended on sample type: the PAXgene miRNA kit for fixed scalp, the miRNeasy kit for PBMCs, and the RNeasy kit for mouse skin. immunoSEQ multiplex PCR using 35 Vbeta forward primers and 13 Jbeta reverse primers was used to amplify TCRbeta CDR3 regions. Tofacitinib-treated patients had biopsies at baseline and at 4 and 24 weeks of treatment, with a later scalp biopsy in several patients. The SALT score, which quantifies the percentage of affected scalp surface area, was used to measure disease severity in treated patients. High-throughput TCRbeta sequencing was used to examine T cell clonal expansion in alopecia areata in both the C3H/HeJ mouse model and human patients. Study-wide findings and limitations: Because the treated cohort was small and included a single nonresponder, larger studies are needed to assess links between baseline CD8+ expansion and response. Unlike mouse skin, where gammadelta T cells dominate, normal human skin contains resident alphabeta T cells that get sequenced too, which complicates analysis of the scalp TCR repertoire. Tofacitinib significantly decreased scalp clonality and the number of expanded CD8+ clones among the top 100 scalp clones. During tofacitinib treatment, many expanded lesional clones remained in scalp and blood, and this persistence may partly explain relapse after treatment is stopped. Shared TCR sequences between patients were less evident than in mice, which may be partly attributable to HLA diversity in the patient population. Higher clonality and more expanded CD8+ clones were observed in lesional scalp than in normal scalp, particularly in alopecia totalis/universalis, a finding suggestive of antigenic drive.

This sample's time point label indicates: about 25 weeks on oral tofacitinib. In the paper's terms, the treatment or condition label means: oral pan-JAK inhibitor, 5-10 mg twice daily. Peripheral blood and lesional scalp punch biopsies were obtained from patients with alopecia areata. PBMCs were separated by density centrifugation and stained for CD3, CD4 and CD8, after which CD4+ and CD8+ T cells were sorted on a FACSAria. V and J are truncated by 6 bases and 1 base respectively, leaving an intervening sequence of 10 bases. CDR1 and CDR2 were assigned from the germline V gene as MNHNS and SASEGT. There are 13 amino acids in the CDR3, from cysteine to phenylalanine inclusive. Only CDR3 DNA remains: 39 bases, in frame from the first base. Receptor amplification or capture employed the immunoSEQ multiplex PCR assay. For TCR sequencing, RNA was extracted from every sample and reverse transcribed into cDNA to serve as template. First-strand cDNA was synthesized using SuperScript III with a 2:1 mix of oligo-dT and random hexamers. Amplification bias was assessed with a synthetic immune receptor repertoire, and residual bias was removed computationally. Per the original workflow: Raw reads were preprocessed for error removal, and CDR3 was defined according to IMGT conventions as running from the conserved cysteine to phenylalanine. Clonality was computed as 1 minus the Shannon entropy, with the entropy normalized by log2 of the number of productive unique TCRs. CD4 or CD8 identity of scalp clones was inferred by cross-referencing scalp TCRbeta sequences with sorted blood CD4 and CD8 repertoires. This immuneACCESS table, as held by TCRdb, lists in-frame sequences with V and J called but not all clones. Of the missing ones, under half trace to an unresolved V gene in checked studies; the others have no known cause. The D gene and trimming were derived from the DNA, and the V and J assignments and clone size from that table. Counted in this sample were 150,000 to 200,000 clones; around 58% of them appeared once. The biggest ten clones account for approximately 12% of the sample.

On this clone: Its antigen remains unidentified. Base qualities were left out, and no much larger clone turns up one base away.

The clonotype comes from a human donor with alopecia areata. The chain couples TRBV6-1 to TRBJ2-7; the D region possibly corresponds to TRBD1 (6 bases align). The material sequenced was CD8+ T cells sorted from blood, taken at week 24, from a patient treated with tofacitinib. At the DNA level, the sequence is TGTGCCAGCAGGCCGGGACAATCCTACGAGCAGTACTTC. Its protein product is CASRPGQSYEQYF.